A single sample gave rise to the 2 T cell receptor beta chains below, sequenced in a study of shared clonotypes between healthy human individuals. Selected positively for CCR7 and CD45RO-negative, naive CD8 cells excluded terminally differentiated effector memory CD45RA+ cells. Only in-frame clones appear in the TCRdb table, and some are missing; sequencing was by immunoSEQ multiplex PCR. The sample records hundreds of thousands of clones, about 96% being singletons. Sequencing was performed on naive CD8+ T cells sorted from blood. The source is a woman in her twenties or thirties in good health.

The chain employs TRBV4-2 and TRBJ2-1, with D tentatively TRBD2 (6 bases). The V end lost 2 bases, the J end lost 8 bases, and 13 bases lay between the germline ends. Germline V lookup: CDR1 LGHNA, CDR2 YNFKEQ. There are 14 residues in the CDR3. The DNA for the CDR3 is TGTGCCAGCAGCCAACCGTCCTGGGAGGATGAGCAGTTCTTC. Its translation: CASSQPSWEDEQFF.

The rearrangement uses TRBV6-5 and TRBJ2-1; TRBD1 aligns across 10 bases. This CDR3 region has 15 residues. With 5 bases clipped from V and 8 bases from J, the junction kept 9 bases outside the gene matches. From germline, CDR1 is MNHEY and CDR2 SVGAGI. Here the CDR3 DNA reads TGTGCCAGCAGTCTTCCGGGACAGGGGTGGGATGAGCAGTTCTTC. Translated: CASSLPGQGWDEQFF.